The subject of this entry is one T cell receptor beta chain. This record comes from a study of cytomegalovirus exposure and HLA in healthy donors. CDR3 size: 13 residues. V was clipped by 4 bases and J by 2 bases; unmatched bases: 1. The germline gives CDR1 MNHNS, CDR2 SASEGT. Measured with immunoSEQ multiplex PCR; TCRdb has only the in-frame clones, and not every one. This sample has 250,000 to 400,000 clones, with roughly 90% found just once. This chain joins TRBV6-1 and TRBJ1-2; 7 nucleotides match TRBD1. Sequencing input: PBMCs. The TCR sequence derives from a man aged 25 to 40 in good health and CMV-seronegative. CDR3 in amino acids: CASSGQGNYGYTF. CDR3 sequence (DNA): TGTGCCAGCAGTGGACAGGGCAACTATGGCTACACCTTC.